This T cell receptor (beta chain) was sequenced in a study of blood T cell repertoires in COVID-19. Per the study methods: Estimated nucleated cell counts came from reference gene primer amplification. TCRdb keeps only in-frame clones here, not all; method: immunoSEQ multiplex PCR. V, J and clone size are those of that table, while D and trimming were read from the DNA. This sample has roughly 120,000 clones, with under 75% found just once. This TCR derives from a woman aged 55-69 years with acute or convalescent COVID-19. Sequenced: peripheral blood.

The CDR3 nucleotides read TGTGCCATCAAGGGACTAGCGGGGGCCACAGATACGCAGTATTTT. This gives the protein CAIKGLAGATDTQYF. The V and J genes are TRBV10-3 and TRBJ2-3, with TRBD2 matching 14 bases. In germline, CDR1 is ENHRY, CDR2 SYGVKD. V gave up 7 bases and J gave up 2 bases; unmatched junction bases: 2. This CDR3 comprises 15 residues.